These T cell receptor beta chains were read from a single sample in a study of identical twins. MiXCR, applied by TCRdb to the 5' RACE reads, yields one record per CDR3 protein. There are approximately 690,000 distinct CDR3 sequences in the sample; around 6.1% occur only once, and roughly 2% lies in the top ten. The sequencing input was naive T cells sorted from blood. The receptors were gathered from a man between 18 and 35 years old in good health. Each CDR3 is given with its conserved first and last residue. D genes are given only for firm matches. Part of the rows lack a size; the others show once, few, many or a class for expanded clones.

CDR3 length: 12
D gene: NA
clone size: many
V gene: TRBV20-1
J gene: TRBJ2-3
CDR3 DNA: TGCAGTGCTACTTTTAGCACAGATACGCAGTATTTT
CDR3 protein: CSATFSTDTQYF

CDR3 length: 13
D gene: TRBD2
clone size: NA
V gene: TRBV12-3/TRBV12-4
J gene: TRBJ2-3
CDR3 DNA: TGTGCCAGCATGCTAGCGGTCACAGATACGCAGTATTTT
CDR3 protein: CASMLAVTDTQYF

CDR3 length: 14
D gene: TRBD1
clone size: many
V gene: TRBV28
J gene: TRBJ2-1
CDR3 DNA: TGTGCCAGCCAATTGGGGGACAGAAACAATGAGCAGTTCTTC
CDR3 protein: CASQLGDRNNEQFF

CDR3 length: 18
D gene: NA
clone size: many
V gene: TRBV28
J gene: TRBJ2-6
CDR3 DNA: TGTGCCAGCAGTCTAACAGGGTTGAGAAGCTCTGGGGCCAACGTCCTGACTTTC
CDR3 protein: CASSLTGLRSSGANVLTF

CDR3 length: 15
D gene: NA
clone size: NA
V gene: TRBV6-5
J gene: TRBJ2-1
CDR3 DNA: TGTGCCAGCAGTTACTCGCACATATACTACAATGAGCAGTTCTTC
CDR3 protein: CASSYSHIYYNEQFF

CDR3 length: 12
D gene: NA
clone size: NA
V gene: TRBV3-1
J gene: TRBJ1-4
CDR3 DNA: TGTGCCAGCAGCCAAGAGGCTGAAAAACTGTTTTTT
CDR3 protein: CASSQEAEKLFF

CDR3 length: 13
D gene: NA
clone size: NA
V gene: TRBV19
J gene: TRBJ1-6
CDR3 DNA: TGTGCCAGTAAAATGCTGGAGGGTTCACCCCTCCACTTT
CDR3 protein: CASKMLEGSPLHF

CDR3 length: 16
D gene: TRBD1
clone size: many
V gene: TRBV7-2
J gene: TRBJ2-5
CDR3 DNA: TGTGCCAGCAGCTTAGTCCGACAGGGGGCTTATGAGACCCAGTACTTC
CDR3 protein: CASSLVRQGAYETQYF

CDR3 length: 12
D gene: NA
clone size: many
V gene: TRBV29-1
J gene: TRBJ1-5
CDR3 DNA: TGCAGCGCCCAGGACGGAAATCAGCCCCAGCATTTT
CDR3 protein: CSAQDGNQPQHF

CDR3 length: 13
D gene: NA
clone size: NA
V gene: TRBV25-1
J gene: TRBJ2-3
CDR3 DNA: TGTGCCAGCAAGGTGGGGGGCGACGATACGCAGTATTTT
CDR3 protein: CASKVGGDDTQYF

CDR3 length: 15
D gene: NA
clone size: NA
V gene: TRBV25-1
J gene: TRBJ2-5
CDR3 DNA: TGTGCCAGCAGTGATCGGCTAGCCCTATGGGAGACCCAGTACTTC
CDR3 protein: CASSDRLALWETQYF

CDR3 length: 14
D gene: NA
clone size: NA
V gene: TRBV5-5
J gene: TRBJ2-5
CDR3 DNA: TGTGCCAGCAGCTTAGTAGGGATCCCAGAGACCCAGTACTTC
CDR3 protein: CASSLVGIPETQYF

CDR3 length: 15
D gene: NA
clone size: NA
V gene: TRBV4-3
J gene: TRBJ2-5
CDR3 DNA: TGCGCCAGCAGCCCCACCGGGGCCCAGGTCGAGACCCAGTACTTC
CDR3 protein: CASSPTGAQVETQYF

CDR3 length: 16
D gene: TRBD1
clone size: few
V gene: TRBV5-1
J gene: TRBJ1-1
CDR3 DNA: TGCGCCAGCAGCGTAGACAGGGGGCTCGGGAACACTGAAGCTTTCTTT
CDR3 protein: CASSVDRGLGNTEAFF

CDR3 length: 16
D gene: TRBD2
clone size: few
V gene: TRBV20-1
J gene: TRBJ2-1
CDR3 DNA: TGCAGTGCTACCCGGGGAGCGGGAGGGCCACGGAATGAGCAGTTCTTC
CDR3 protein: CSATRGAGGPRNEQFF

CDR3 length: 14
D gene: NA
clone size: few
V gene: TRBV20-1
J gene: TRBJ2-2
CDR3 DNA: TGCAGTGCTAGAGGGTGGCAGGGCCCCGGGGAGCTGTTTTTT
CDR3 protein: CSARGWQGPGELFF

CDR3 length: 15
D gene: TRBD1
clone size: few
V gene: TRBV27
J gene: TRBJ2-3
CDR3 DNA: TGTGCCAGCAGCCCCGGGACAGGTCAAACAGATACGCAGTATTTT
CDR3 protein: CASSPGTGQTDTQYF

CDR3 length: 13
D gene: NA
clone size: many
V gene: TRBV20-1
J gene: TRBJ2-1
CDR3 DNA: TGCAGTGCCTCGCTAGGGTCTGGGAATGAGCAGTTCTTC
CDR3 protein: CSASLGSGNEQFF

CDR3 length: 16
D gene: TRBD1
clone size: many
V gene: TRBV24-1
J gene: TRBJ2-1
CDR3 DNA: TGTGCCACCAGTGAGATGACAGGGCTCGGGTACAATGAGCAGTTCTTC
CDR3 protein: CATSEMTGLGYNEQFF

CDR3 length: 13
D gene: TRBD2
clone size: many
V gene: TRBV4-3
J gene: TRBJ2-7
CDR3 DNA: TGCGCCAGCAGCCCTTCTAGCGGTTACGAGCAGTACTTC
CDR3 protein: CASSPSSGYEQYF

CDR3 length: 14
D gene: NA
clone size: few
V gene: TRBV4-3
J gene: TRBJ2-7
CDR3 DNA: TGCGCCAGCAGCCAAGATCGGGGGTGGGGGGAGCAGTACTTC
CDR3 protein: CASSQDRGWGEQYF

CDR3 length: 11
D gene: NA
clone size: many
V gene: TRBV12-3/TRBV12-4
J gene: TRBJ1-1
CDR3 DNA: TGTGCCAGCACCAGGACAGCCGAAGCTTTCTTT
CDR3 protein: CASTRTAEAFF

CDR3 length: 16
D gene: NA
clone size: few
V gene: TRBV6-2/TRBV6-3
J gene: TRBJ2-1
CDR3 DNA: TGTGCCAGCCTGGGCATCAGGGGGACTAGTATCCATGAGCAGTTCTTC
CDR3 protein: CASLGIRGTSIHEQFF

CDR3 length: 18
D gene: NA
clone size: few
V gene: TRBV4-2
J gene: TRBJ1-5
CDR3 DNA: TGTGCCAGCAGCCCGGGCAGGGAAATAACATATAGCAATCAGCCCCAGCATTTT
CDR3 protein: CASSPGREITYSNQPQHF

CDR3 length: 13
D gene: NA
clone size: NA
V gene: TRBV2
J gene: TRBJ2-1
CDR3 DNA: TGTGCCAGCAATTTCGAGAAGCCCGGCGAGCAGTTCTTC
CDR3 protein: CASNFEKPGEQFF

CDR3 length: 14
D gene: NA
clone size: few
V gene: TRBV12-3/TRBV12-4
J gene: TRBJ2-7
CDR3 DNA: TGTGCCAGCAAGATGGGCCCAGTTGAGATCGAGCAGTACTTC
CDR3 protein: CASKMGPVEIEQYF

CDR3 length: 13
D gene: TRBD2
clone size: many
V gene: TRBV10-3
J gene: TRBJ2-1
CDR3 DNA: TGTGCCATCAAGCGGGACTCCTACAATGAGCAGTTCTTC
CDR3 protein: CAIKRDSYNEQFF

CDR3 length: 15
D gene: NA
clone size: NA
V gene: TRBV9
J gene: TRBJ1-2
CDR3 DNA: TGTGCCAGCAGCGTAGCTGAGGAGGCCGCCTATGGCTACACCTTC
CDR3 protein: CASSVAEEAAYGYTF

CDR3 length: 16
D gene: NA
clone size: many
V gene: TRBV7-2
J gene: TRBJ2-6
CDR3 DNA: TGTGCCAGCAGCTCCCAACGGGGCTCTGGGGCCAACGTCCTGACTTTC
CDR3 protein: CASSSQRGSGANVLTF

CDR3 length: 14
D gene: NA
clone size: many
V gene: TRBV5-1
J gene: TRBJ1-3
CDR3 DNA: TGCGCCAGCAGCCCCGGGGGAGGTGGAAACACCATATATTTT
CDR3 protein: CASSPGGGGNTIYF

CDR3 length: 17
D gene: TRBD2
clone size: NA
V gene: TRBV5-1
J gene: TRBJ2-2
CDR3 DNA: TGCGCCAGCCGCCCACTAGCGGGAGACGGGAACACCGGGGAGCTGTTTTTT
CDR3 protein: CASRPLAGDGNTGELFF

CDR3 length: 16
D gene: TRBD2
clone size: few
V gene: TRBV3-1
J gene: TRBJ2-7
CDR3 DNA: TGTGCCAGCAGCCAAGAAGGCCTAGCGGGGCGTTACGAGCAGTACTTC
CDR3 protein: CASSQEGLAGRYEQYF

CDR3 length: 17
D gene: NA
clone size: many
V gene: TRBV6-5
J gene: TRBJ2-1
CDR3 DNA: TGTGCCAGCAGTTACCCCAGGGTCAAGGGCTCCTACAATGAGCAGTTCTTC
CDR3 protein: CASSYPRVKGSYNEQFF

CDR3 length: 15
D gene: NA
clone size: many
V gene: TRBV24-1
J gene: TRBJ2-1
CDR3 DNA: TGTGCCACCAGTGATTTATGGGGTGCACACAATGAGCAGTTCTTC
CDR3 protein: CATSDLWGAHNEQFF

CDR3 length: 12
D gene: TRBD2
clone size: NA
V gene: TRBV20-1
J gene: TRBJ2-5
CDR3 DNA: TGCAGTAGCGGACTAGCGCGAGAGACCCAGTACTTC
CDR3 protein: CSSGLARETQYF

CDR3 length: 14
D gene: TRBD1
clone size: NA
V gene: TRBV18
J gene: TRBJ1-5
CDR3 DNA: TGTGCCAGCTCTGGACAGGGAAAGGCTCAGCCCCAGCATTTT
CDR3 protein: CASSGQGKAQPQHF

CDR3 length: 12
D gene: NA
clone size: many
V gene: TRBV9
J gene: TRBJ2-3
CDR3 DNA: TGTGCCAGCAGCGTAGCGACCGATACGCAGTATTTT
CDR3 protein: CASSVATDTQYF

CDR3 length: 19
D gene: TRBD2
clone size: NA
V gene: TRBV4-2
J gene: TRBJ2-7
CDR3 DNA: TGTGCCAGCAGCCAAGGACTAGCGGGAGGACCAACCTCCCATTACGAGCAGTACTTC
CDR3 protein: CASSQGLAGGPTSHYEQYF

CDR3 length: 13
D gene: TRBD2
clone size: many
V gene: TRBV29-1
J gene: TRBJ2-5
CDR3 DNA: TGCAGCTCTAGCGGGATGACTGTAGAGACCCAGTACTTC
CDR3 protein: CSSSGMTVETQYF

CDR3 length: 13
D gene: NA
clone size: few
V gene: TRBV27
J gene: TRBJ2-2
CDR3 DNA: TGTGCCAGCGCTTGGGCCCTAGGCGGGGAGCTGTTTTTT
CDR3 protein: CASAWALGGELFF

CDR3 length: 12
D gene: TRBD1
clone size: many
V gene: TRBV20-1
J gene: TRBJ1-2
CDR3 DNA: TGCAGTGCTTACAGGGGCAACTATGGCTACACCTTC
CDR3 protein: CSAYRGNYGYTF

CDR3 length: 14
D gene: NA
clone size: few
V gene: TRBV24-1
J gene: TRBJ1-5
CDR3 DNA: TGTGCCACCAGTCTTGGACAAGTCAATCAGCCCCAGCATTTT
CDR3 protein: CATSLGQVNQPQHF

CDR3 length: 14
D gene: NA
clone size: few
V gene: TRBV11-2
J gene: TRBJ2-3
CDR3 DNA: TGTGCCAGCAGCCCGTCTGGTGGGATTGATACGCAGTATTTT
CDR3 protein: CASSPSGGIDTQYF

CDR3 length: 14
D gene: NA
clone size: once
V gene: TRBV11-2
J gene: TRBJ2-6
CDR3 DNA: TGTGCCAGCAGCTCGTGGCCTGGGGCCAACGTCCTGACTTTC
CDR3 protein: CASSSWPGANVLTF

CDR3 length: 14
D gene: NA
clone size: few
V gene: TRBV5-1
J gene: TRBJ1-2
CDR3 DNA: TGCGCCAGCAGCTTTGATGAGGGTAACTATGGCTACACCTTC
CDR3 protein: CASSFDEGNYGYTF

CDR3 length: 12
D gene: TRBD2
clone size: many
V gene: TRBV2
J gene: TRBJ2-3
CDR3 DNA: TGTGCCAGCAGAGTACTAGCGGTAAATCAGTATTTT
CDR3 protein: CASRVLAVNQYF

CDR3 length: 12
D gene: NA
clone size: many
V gene: TRBV5-1
J gene: TRBJ2-1
CDR3 DNA: TGCGCCAGCAGCTTTGTAGCAGCTGAGCAGTTCTTC
CDR3 protein: CASSFVAAEQFF

CDR3 length: 15
D gene: TRBD1
clone size: many
V gene: TRBV12-3/TRBV12-4
J gene: TRBJ2-7
CDR3 DNA: TGTGCCAGCAGCCGCGCCACAGGGGCCCTGGGGGAGCAGTACTTC
CDR3 protein: CASSRATGALGEQYF

CDR3 length: 15
D gene: NA
clone size: NA
V gene: TRBV9
J gene: TRBJ2-1
CDR3 DNA: TGTGCCAGCAGCGTAGCTAGATACTCCTACAATGAGCAGTTCTTC
CDR3 protein: CASSVARYSYNEQFF

CDR3 length: 17
D gene: TRBD1
clone size: NA
V gene: TRBV2
J gene: TRBJ2-6
CDR3 DNA: TGTGCCAGCAGTGATCCGGGACAGAATTCTGGGGCCAACGTCCTGACTTTC
CDR3 protein: CASSDPGQNSGANVLTF

CDR3 length: 14
D gene: NA
clone size: few
V gene: TRBV7-2
J gene: TRBJ1-5
CDR3 DNA: TGTGCCAGCAGCTCCGCTCGAGGAAATCAGCCCCAGCATTTT
CDR3 protein: CASSSARGNQPQHF

CDR3 length: 16
D gene: NA
clone size: many
V gene: TRBV12-3/TRBV12-4
J gene: TRBJ2-3
CDR3 DNA: TGTGCCAGCACAGTAAACGGGGCTAGGGCTACAGATACGCAGTATTTT
CDR3 protein: CASTVNGARATDTQYF

CDR3 length: 16
D gene: TRBD2
clone size: NA
V gene: TRBV12-3/TRBV12-4
J gene: TRBJ2-1
CDR3 DNA: TGTGCCAGCAGTTTTGGGGGACTAGCGGGATACAATGAGCAGTTCTTC
CDR3 protein: CASSFGGLAGYNEQFF

CDR3 length: 14
D gene: NA
clone size: many
V gene: TRBV29-1
J gene: TRBJ2-1
CDR3 DNA: TGCAGCGTTGAAGTGAATTTCCCACAGGATGAGCAGTTCTTC
CDR3 protein: CSVEVNFPQDEQFF

CDR3 length: 14
D gene: NA
clone size: few
V gene: TRBV7-2
J gene: TRBJ2-2
CDR3 DNA: TGTGCCAGCAGCTTATCCAGATCCACCGGGGAGCTGTTTTTT
CDR3 protein: CASSLSRSTGELFF

CDR3 length: 15
D gene: NA
clone size: many
V gene: TRBV6-1
J gene: TRBJ2-7
CDR3 DNA: TGTGCCAGCAGTACCAACCCTGGCCTTACCTACGAGCAGTACTTC
CDR3 protein: CASSTNPGLTYEQYF

CDR3 length: 13
D gene: NA
clone size: NA
V gene: TRBV11-2
J gene: TRBJ2-2
CDR3 DNA: TGTGCCAGCAGCTTAGATAGGGGCGGGGAGCTGTTTTTT
CDR3 protein: CASSLDRGGELFF